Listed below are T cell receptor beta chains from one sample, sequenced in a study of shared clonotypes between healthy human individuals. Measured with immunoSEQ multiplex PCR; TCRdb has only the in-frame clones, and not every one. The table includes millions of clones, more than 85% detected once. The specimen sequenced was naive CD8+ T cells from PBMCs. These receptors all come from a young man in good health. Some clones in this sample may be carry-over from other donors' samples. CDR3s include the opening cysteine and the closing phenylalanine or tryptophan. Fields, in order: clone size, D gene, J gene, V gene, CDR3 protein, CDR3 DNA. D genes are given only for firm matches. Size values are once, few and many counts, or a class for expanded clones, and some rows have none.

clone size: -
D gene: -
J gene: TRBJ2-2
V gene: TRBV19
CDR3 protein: CASSMANTGELFF
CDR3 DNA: TGTGCCAGTAGTATGGCGAACACCGGGGAGCTGTTTTTT

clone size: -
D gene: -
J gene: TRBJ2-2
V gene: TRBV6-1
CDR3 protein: CASSEYISAGELFF
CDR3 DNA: TGTGCCAGCAGTGAATACATATCGGCCGGGGAGCTGTTTTTT

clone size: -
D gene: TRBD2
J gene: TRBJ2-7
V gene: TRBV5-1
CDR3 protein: CASSPEPSGAYEQYF
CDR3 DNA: TGCGCCAGCAGCCCGGAACCTAGCGGAGCCTACGAGCAGTACTTC

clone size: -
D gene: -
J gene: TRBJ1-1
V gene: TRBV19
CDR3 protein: CASSTLTGGLLNTEAFF
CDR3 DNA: TGTGCCAGTAGTACGTTGACAGGTGGGCTTCTGAACACTGAAGCTTTCTTT

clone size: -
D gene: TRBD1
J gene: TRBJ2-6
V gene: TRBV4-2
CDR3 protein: CASSQVRADRGSGANVLTF
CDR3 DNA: TGTGCCAGCAGCCAAGTAAGGGCGGACAGGGGATCTGGGGCCAACGTCCTGACTTTC

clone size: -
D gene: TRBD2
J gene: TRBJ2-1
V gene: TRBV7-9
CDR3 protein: CASSLAGLERFF
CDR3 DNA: TGTGCCAGCAGCTTAGCGGGACTAGAGCGGTTCTTC

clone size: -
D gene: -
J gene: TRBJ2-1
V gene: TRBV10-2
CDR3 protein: CASKVGYNEQFF
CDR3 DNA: TGCGCCAGCAAGGTAGGGTACAATGAGCAGTTCTTC

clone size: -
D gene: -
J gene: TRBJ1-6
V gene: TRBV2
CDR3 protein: CASSEFPGGSNSPLHF
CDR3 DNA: TGTGCCAGCAGCGAATTCCCTGGCGGATCTAATTCACCCCTCCACTTT

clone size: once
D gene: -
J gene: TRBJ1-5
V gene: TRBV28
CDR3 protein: CASSLVPRGQPQHF
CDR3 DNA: TGTGCCAGCAGTTTGGTACCCAGGGGACAGCCCCAGCATTTT

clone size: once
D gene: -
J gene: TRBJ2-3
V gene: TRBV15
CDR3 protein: CATSRVKTRGDTQYF
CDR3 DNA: TGTGCCACCAGCAGAGTTAAGACGAGGGGAGATACGCAGTATTTT

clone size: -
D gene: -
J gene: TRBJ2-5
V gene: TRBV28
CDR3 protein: CASYGAKEKSQETQYF
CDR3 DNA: TGTGCCAGCTACGGCGCTAAAGAGAAGTCACAAGAGACCCAGTACTTC

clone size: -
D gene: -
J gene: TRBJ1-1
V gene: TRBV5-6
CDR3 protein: CASSFLLNTEAFF
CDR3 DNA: TGTGCCAGCAGCTTCTTATTGAACACTGAAGCTTTCTTT

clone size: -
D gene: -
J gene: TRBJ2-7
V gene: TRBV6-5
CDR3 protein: CASRESGFEQYF
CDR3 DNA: TGTGCCAGCAGGGAATCGGGCTTCGAGCAGTACTTC

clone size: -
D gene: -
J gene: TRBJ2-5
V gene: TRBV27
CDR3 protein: CASSGGGWKTQYF
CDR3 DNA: TGTGCCAGCAGTGGAGGGGGCTGGAAGACCCAGTACTTC

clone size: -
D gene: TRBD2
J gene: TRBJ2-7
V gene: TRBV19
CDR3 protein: CASSLAGGGVEQYF
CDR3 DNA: TGTGCCAGTAGTTTAGCGGGAGGCGGGGTTGAGCAGTACTTC

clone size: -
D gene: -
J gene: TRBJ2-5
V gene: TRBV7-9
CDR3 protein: CASSWGEETQYF
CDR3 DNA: TGTGCCAGCAGCTGGGGGGAAGAGACCCAGTACTTC

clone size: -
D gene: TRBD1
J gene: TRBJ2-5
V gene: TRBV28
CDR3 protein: CASSPYRGQGAYETQYF
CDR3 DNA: TGTGCCAGCAGTCCCTACCGGGGACAGGGGGCATATGAGACCCAGTACTTC

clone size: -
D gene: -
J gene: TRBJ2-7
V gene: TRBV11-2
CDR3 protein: CASRAGLGAYEQYF
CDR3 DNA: TGTGCCAGCAGGGCGGGGCTCGGGGCCTACGAGCAGTACTTC

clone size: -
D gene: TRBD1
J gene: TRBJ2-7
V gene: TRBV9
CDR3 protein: CASSVDRGNSYEQYF
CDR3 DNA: TGTGCCAGCAGCGTGGACAGGGGGAACTCCTACGAGCAGTACTTC

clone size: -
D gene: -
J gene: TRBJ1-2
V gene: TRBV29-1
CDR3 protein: CSVEGAALQYGYTF
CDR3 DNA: TGCAGCGTTGAAGGGGCCGCACTACAATATGGCTACACCTTC